What follows describes a single T cell receptor (beta chain). The antigen remains undetermined. The sample is drawn from a study of neoadjuvant anti-PD-1 for oral cavity cancer. Findings and caveats of the study: Higher pretreatment Treg/Th17 ratios tracked higher pretreatment blood clonality. With a few patients per group, TCR findings need larger cohorts.

Blood libraries mostly used about 500 ng genomic DNA, six replicates each. Measured with immunoSEQ multiplex PCR; TCRdb has only the in-frame clones, and not every one. The sample holds around 68,000 clones, 80% to 90% seen once. The time point is: after neoadjuvant nivolumab, at surgical resection. Cohort: HPV-negative, locally advanced oral cavity squamous cell carcinoma patients. Germline V gives CDR1 MNHNS, CDR2 SASEGT. The CDR3 is 13 amino acids. V was trimmed by 7 bases and J by 0 bases, leaving 8 bases between them. The sequence came from a person between 40 and 80 years old with oral cavity squamous cell carcinoma. This rearrangement joins TRBV6-1 to TRBJ2-3; D gene ambiguous. Source: PBMCs, taken after nivolumab (anti-PD-1) treatment. CDR3 region: CASTQDSTDTQYF. In DNA form, the CDR3 reads TGTGCCAGCACGCAGGATAGCACAGATACGCAGTATTTT.